A single sample gave rise to the 29 T cell receptor beta chains below, sequenced in a study of shared clonotypes between healthy human individuals. Clones were sequenced by immunoSEQ multiplex PCR, and TCRdb holds only the in-frame ones, with some missing. The table records about 1.5 million clones, approximately 96% of them present only once. Sequenced: naive CD4+ T cells sorted from blood. This sample's subset: CD45RA+ positively selected. Receptors were obtained from a man aged 25-45 years in good health.

The V gene is TRBV7-7, the J gene TRBJ2-5; D is unclear. The CDR3 is made up of 13 amino acids. V was shortened by 5 bases and J by 4 bases, with 11 bases between the two germline ends. CDR1 is SSHAT, CDR2 FNYEAQ, per germline (reference sequence). DNA of the CDR3: TGTGCCAGCAGCACGCCAGGAGCAGAGACCCAGTACTTC. This translates into CASSTPGAETQYF.

V is TRBV7-9 and J is TRBJ2-1, with TRBD2 as a possible D gene (6 bases). The CDR3 extends over 13 amino acids. Looked up from germline, CDR1 is SEHNR and CDR2 is FQNEAQ (reference sequence). V dropped 1 base and J dropped 7 bases, with 8 bases sitting between them. The CDR3 DNA reads TGTGCCAGCAGCTTAGGGCTAGCGAATGAGCAGTTCTTC. It is translated as CASSLGLANEQFF.

The chain has TRBV19 and TRBJ1-1, with 7 bases fitting TRBD1. The V gene end was trimmed by 3 bases and the J gene end by 3 bases; junction bases not matched to a gene: 1. Germline loops: CDR1 LNHDA, CDR2 SQIVND (reference sequence). The CDR3 is 13 amino acids. CDR3 bases: TGTGCCAGTAGTATCGACAGGGACACTGAAGCTTTCTTT. The encoded protein is CASSIDRDTEAFF.

The V gene is TRBV5-1, the J gene TRBJ2-6; D is ambiguous. CDR3 length equals 15 residues. CDR1 SGHRS and CDR2 YFSETQ come from the germline V gene. The V and J ends lost 5 bases and 0 bases respectively, with 9 bases between them. The CDR3, as DNA: TGCGCCAGCAGTCTTACCCCCTCTGGGGCCAACGTCCTGACTTTC. It codes for CASSLTPSGANVLTF.

The gene calls are TRBV7-8 and TRBJ1-1; D not certain. V lost 2 bases to trimming and J lost 2 bases, with 12 bases between them. This CDR3 region has 15 residues. Germline loops: CDR1 SGHVS, CDR2 FQNEAQ. The CDR3 sequence: CASSLRARVNTEAFF. The DNA of the CDR3 is TGTGCCAGCAGCTTAAGAGCCCGAGTTAACACTGAAGCTTTCTTT.

The rearrangement links TRBV7-9 to TRBJ2-1; no clear D gene. This CDR3 spans 16 amino acids. V was cut by 5 bases and J by 0 bases, with 14 bases left in between. Germline V gene data show CDR1 as SEHNR and CDR2 as FQNEAQ (reference sequence). The CDR3, as DNA: TGTGCCAGCAGCCCACCGGGCCCCATCTCCTACAATGAGCAGTTCTTC. It is translated as CASSPPGPISYNEQFF.

The chain combines TRBV4-1 with TRBJ1-5, with D maybe TRBD1 (6 bases). The germline gives CDR1 MGHRA, CDR2 YSYEKL. Trimming left V 1 base short and J 7 bases short, with 14 bases between. The CDR3 runs 15 residues. The CDR3 loop reads CASSQGVGGRQPQHF. The CDR3 coding sequence is TGCGCCAGCAGCCAAGGTGTGGGGGGGCGGCAGCCCCAGCATTTT.

This chain connects TRBV27 to TRBJ2-3; TRBD2 matches 8 bases. Germline CDR1 reads MNHEY; CDR2 reads SMNVEV (reference sequence). After removal of 6 bases from V and 2 bases from J, the junction contained 13 bases not matched to a gene. The CDR3 loop spans 17 amino acids. The chain's CDR3 is CASSPILLAGATDTQYF. The CDR3 nucleotides are TGTGCCAGCAGCCCCATCCTGCTAGCGGGTGCCACAGATACGCAGTATTTT.

This rearrangement joins TRBV7-8 to TRBJ2-5; TRBD2 matches 9 bases. CDR1 is SGHVS and CDR2 is FQNEAQ in the germline V gene. CDR3 length equals 16 residues. The ends lost 4 bases at V and 4 bases at J; junction bases unmatched: 10. The CDR3 nucleotides read TGTGCCAGCAGCTCACCGCAAGCGGGAGGCCGAGAGACCCAGTACTTC. The encoded protein is CASSSPQAGGRETQYF.

Concerning this clone: A junction boundary mismatches the germline segment, possibly from a read error. J is TRBJ2-3 and V is TRBV5-5, with D possibly being TRBD2 (6 bases). This CDR3 spans 15 amino acids. The V gene's germline CDR1 is SGHKS and CDR2 YYEKEE (reference sequence). CDR3 loop: CASSLSTSPEDTQYF. In DNA, the CDR3 is TGCGCCAGCAGCCTGTCTACTAGCCCGGAAGATACGCAGTATTTT.

The chain joins TRBV4-1 to TRBJ2-1; D is unresolved. The CDR3 totals 13 residues. Trimming stripped 4 bases from V and 4 bases from J, with 8 bases between. Germline V gene lookup returns CDR1 MGHRA and CDR2 YSYEKL. CDR3 sequence: CASSRGPYNEQFF. CDR3 sequence (DNA): TGCGCCAGCAGCCGCGGTCCTTACAATGAGCAGTTCTTC.

V usage is TRBV10-1 and J usage is TRBJ2-3; tentative D call: TRBD1 (6 bases). Trimming removed 3 bases at V and 3 bases at J, with 7 bases between. The CDR3 loop spans 13 amino acids. Germline CDR1 WNHNN, CDR2 SYGVQD (reference sequence). CDR3 bases: TGCGCCAGCAGTGAAACAGGGACAGATACGCAGTATTTT. Translation gives CASSETGTDTQYF.

The chain combines TRBV18 with TRBJ2-7; unclear D gene. Germline loops: CDR1 KGHSH, CDR2 LQKENI. The CDR3 contains 17 residues. V was cut by 1 base and J by 9 bases, with 25 bases left in between. The CDR3 is CASSPLHLPPGSQPQYF. CDR3 bases: TGTGCCAGCTCACCACTTCACCTGCCCCCCGGTTCCCAACCGCAGTACTTC.

The chain uses TRBV29-1 and TRBJ2-4; D might be TRBD2 (6 bases). Germline V CDR1 and CDR2: SQVTM, ANQGSEA. Trimming left V 6 bases short and J 0 bases short, with 12 bases between. The CDR3 length is 14 residues. The CDR3 loop is CSVRDRAAKNIQYF. The DNA for the CDR3 is TGCAGCGTGCGGGACCGAGCAGCCAAAAACATTCAGTACTTC.

The CDR3 DNA sequence: TGCGCCAGCAGCCAGCTCTCATTTGGATACGAGCAGTACTTC. Protein product: CASSQLSFGYEQYF. The chain carries TRBV4-1 and TRBJ2-7; D remains ambiguous. Germline V CDR1 and CDR2: MGHRA, YSYEKL. Trimming removed 3 bases at V and 4 bases at J, with 13 bases between. CDR3 length equals 14 residues.

The J gene is TRBJ2-2, the V gene TRBV9, with D perhaps matching TRBD1 (5 bases). There are 16 residues in the CDR3. V was shortened by 0 bases and J by 2 bases, with 11 bases between the two germline ends. CDR1 and CDR2 from the germline V gene are SGDLS and YYNGEE. CDR3 sequence: CASSVGGRANTGELFF. Here the CDR3 DNA reads TGTGCCAGCAGCGTAGGAGGCAGGGCAAACACCGGGGAGCTGTTTTTT.

The chain joins TRBV5-1 to TRBJ2-5; 11 positions match TRBD1. The length of the CDR3 is 14 residues. Germline CDR1 SGHRS, CDR2 YFSETQ. The V segment lost 7 bases and the J segment 2 bases; nucleotides outside the gene matches: 4. As DNA, the CDR3 is TGCGCCAGCGGAGGACAGGGGGCTCAAGAGACCCAGTACTTC. Translation gives CASGGQGAQETQYF.

The gene calls are TRBV5-6 and TRBJ2-3; D possibly corresponds to TRBD2 (6 bases). Germline values: CDR1 SGHDT, CDR2 YYEEEE. The length of the CDR3 is 17 residues. Trimming pared 6 bases from V and 3 bases from J, leaving 23 bases between. Here the CDR3 reads CASTLPAGRLVTDTQYF. In DNA, the CDR3 is TGTGCCAGCACCCTTCCCGCGGGTAGACTAGTTACAGATACGCAGTATTTT.

This chain links TRBV6-5 with TRBJ2-3, with unresolved D. CDR1 is MNHEY, CDR2 SVGAGI, per germline. V lost 2 bases, J lost 1 base, and 7 bases lay in between. The CDR3 totals 14 residues. The CDR3 bases are TGTGCCAGCAGTTACGAGTTGCGCACAGATACGCAGTATTTT. This codes for CASSYELRTDTQYF.

The chain combines TRBV27 with TRBJ2-2, with D perhaps TRBD2 (5 bases). Trimming took off 5 bases at V and 7 bases at J, with 26 bases between the two ends. The CDR3 loop spans 18 amino acids. CDR1 and CDR2 (germline): MNHEY, SMNVEV (reference sequence). CDR3 bases: TGTGCCAGCAGTATCAGGTGGGAGACGGTACTTCCCGGCGGGGAGCTGTTTTTT. Encoded protein: CASSIRWETVLPGGELFF.

This sequence joins TRBV5-4 and TRBJ2-5, with D maybe TRBD2 (7 bases). Trimming removed 3 bases at V and 4 bases at J, with 10 bases between. CDR3 length equals 13 residues. CDR1 and CDR2 (germline): SGHNT, YYREEE (reference sequence). CDR3 in DNA: TGTGCCAGCAGCTACAGGGAGGGAGAGACCCAGTACTTC. Amino acids: CASSYREGETQYF.

A word on this clone: A read error may produce the germline difference seen at one junction end. The chain recombines TRBV5-6 with TRBJ2-7; 13 bases map to TRBD2. CDR3 length: 17 residues. The germline V gene encodes CDR1 SGHDT and CDR2 YYEEEE. The CDR3 DNA follows: TGTGCCAGCAGCTCACGGACTAGCGGGAGACTCTCCTCCGAGCAGTACTTC. Its translation: CASSSRTSGRLSSEQYF.

The gene calls are TRBV9 and TRBJ2-2, with D perhaps TRBD1 or TRBD2 (5 bases each). CDR3 length equals 16 residues. Germline CDR1 is SGDLS and CDR2 is YYNGEE. Trimming stripped 4 bases from V and 5 bases from J, with 18 bases between. CDR3 DNA: TGTGCCAGCAGCTTAGGGGTCGGAGGCAGGACCGGGGAGCTGTTTTTT. The encoded protein is CASSLGVGGRTGELFF.

The chain employs TRBV5-1 and TRBJ2-5; D is possibly TRBD1 (5 bases). CDR3 size: 14 residues. Germline V lookup: CDR1 SGHRS, CDR2 YFSETQ. Between the trimmed V and J ends, which lost 0 bases and 2 bases, there was a span of 8 bases. CDR3 residues: CASSLEQAQETQYF. For the CDR3, the DNA is TGCGCCAGCAGCTTGGAACAGGCTCAAGAGACCCAGTACTTC.

This sequence joins TRBV7-3 and TRBJ2-2; D may correspond to TRBD1 or TRBD2 (6 bases each). V lost 5 bases to trimming and J lost 0 bases, with 13 bases between them. CDR1 is SGHTA, CDR2 FQGTGA, per germline. CDR3 size: 16 residues. The CDR3 region is CASSPRGAANTGELFF. The CDR3 DNA sequence: TGTGCCAGCAGCCCAAGGGGGGCCGCGAACACCGGGGAGCTGTTTTTT.

The chain carries TRBV14 and TRBJ2-7, with 7 bases aligning to TRBD1. The CDR3 loop spans 15 amino acids. J lost 3 bases, V lost 2 bases, and 7 bases had no gene match. Germline V lookup: CDR1 SGHDN, CDR2 FVKESK. CDR3 nucleotides: TGTGCCAGCAGCCAATCGACAGGGTTGGTCTACGAGCAGTACTTC. This codes for CASSQSTGLVYEQYF.

The chain joins TRBV10-3 to TRBJ2-1, with D unresolved. The CDR3 has 12 residues. CDR1 is ENHRY and CDR2 is SYGVKD in the germline V gene. The V and J ends lost 2 bases and 9 bases respectively, with 8 bases between them. The CDR3 coding sequence is TGTGCCATCAGTGAGCACGAAGGTGAGCAGTTCTTC. As protein: CAISEHEGEQFF.

This clone was found once. This chain uses TRBV15 with TRBJ2-7; D is ambiguous. Trimming left V 1 base short and J 3 bases short, with 7 bases between. Germline V CDR1 and CDR2: LNHNV, YYDKDF (reference sequence). CDR3 length: 13 residues. DNA of the CDR3: TGTGCCACCAGCAGAGGGCCCAACTACGAGCAGTACTTC. It specifies CATSRGPNYEQYF.

The rearrangement links TRBV7-9 to TRBJ2-2; D may be TRBD2 (6 bases). Trimming stripped 0 bases from V and 2 bases from J, with 13 bases between. Germline values: CDR1 SEHNR, CDR2 FQNEAQ (reference sequence). This CDR3 spans 17 amino acids. CDR3 nucleotide sequence: TGTGCCAGCAGCTTAGCTGGGGACTTCGATAACACCGGGGAGCTGTTTTTT. It specifies CASSLAGDFDNTGELFF.